The T cell receptor (beta chain) under discussion was sequenced for a study of cytomegalovirus exposure and HLA in healthy donors. Study observations and caveats: TCR beta V segments were, for the most part, productive about 87% or about 30% of the time in an earlier analysis.

The CDR3 runs 13 residues. Germline lookup yields CDR1 SGDLS and CDR2 YYNGEE. V was trimmed by 4 bases and J by 3 bases, leaving 10 bases between them. This clone was observed a handful of times. What it binds is not known. The primer mix had 60 Vbeta and 13 Jbeta primers. Sequenced by immunoSEQ multiplex PCR; TCRdb stores in-frame clones only, minus some. In the table there are 200,000 to 250,000 clones, under 80% of which are singletons. The clonotype comes from a girl aged 2 to 10 in good health and CMV-seronegative. Sequencing used PBMCs. The V and J genes are TRBV9 and TRBJ1-2; D might be TRBD1 (5 bases). The CDR3 loop reads CASSKGLDYGYTF. The CDR3 nucleotides are TGTGCCAGCAGCAAGGGGTTGGACTATGGCTACACCTTC.